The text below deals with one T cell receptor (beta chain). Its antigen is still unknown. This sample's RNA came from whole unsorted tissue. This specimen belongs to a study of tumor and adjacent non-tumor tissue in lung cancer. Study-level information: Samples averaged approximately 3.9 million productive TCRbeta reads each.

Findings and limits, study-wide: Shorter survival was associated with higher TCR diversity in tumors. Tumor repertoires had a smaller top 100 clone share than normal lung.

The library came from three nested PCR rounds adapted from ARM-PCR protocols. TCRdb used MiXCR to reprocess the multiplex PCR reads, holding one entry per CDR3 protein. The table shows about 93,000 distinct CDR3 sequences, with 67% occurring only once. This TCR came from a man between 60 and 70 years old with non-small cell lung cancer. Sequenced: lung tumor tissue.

This CDR3 is CASRATTGMTEAFF. The DNA of the CDR3 is TGTGCCAGCAGGGCTACCACAGGGATGACTGAAGCTTTCTTT. The chain couples TRBV11-2 to TRBJ1-1; D perhaps matches TRBD1 (6 bases). V lost 6 bases and J 5 bases, leaving 16 bases between the germline ends. The CDR3 length is 14 residues. Germline CDR1 SGHAT, CDR2 FQNNGV.